The entry below describes one T cell receptor beta chain. The data were taken from a study of T cell responses to AZD1222 COVID-19 vaccine. Repertoires were generated with immunoSEQ multiplex PCR, while TCRdb's copy carries only in-frame clones and drops some. The sample carries around 84,000 clones, more than 75% recorded once. This TCR was recovered from an adult in good health. Source: peripheral blood, taken on day 0 of AZD1222 vaccination.

CDR3: CASSFPRTGDGYTF. The CDR3 coding sequence is TGTGCCAGCAGTTTTCCAAGGACAGGAGATGGCTACACCTTC. The chain joins TRBV28 to TRBJ1-2; 7 bases fit TRBD1. V lost 3 bases to trimming and J lost 6 bases; unmatched junction nucleotides: 7. The germline CDR1 and CDR2 sequences are MDHEN and SYDVKM. The CDR3 covers 14 residues.